The TCR beta chain described here comes from a study of chemoradiotherapy in HPV16-positive cancers. The junction had 3 bases not matched to a gene; V was cut back by 0 bases and J by 5 bases. Germline V lookup: CDR1 KGHSH, CDR2 LQKENI. This CDR3 is 14 amino acids long. TCRdb's table, derived via immunoSEQ multiplex PCR, lists solely in-frame clones and lacks some. The data show around 11,000 clones, approximately 74% seen once. This receptor was taken from a human donor with HPV-associated anogenital cancer. Sampling was done from a patient who underwent chemoradiotherapy. The V and J genes are TRBV18 and TRBJ1-1; 7 nucleotides match TRBD1. The CDR3: CASSPPGTATEAFF. For the CDR3, the DNA is TGTGCCAGCTCACCACCGGGGACAGCAACTGAAGCTTTCTTT. Combining the CDR3 with reference TRBV18 and TRBJ1-1 gives the whole variable domain NAGVMQNPRHLVRRRGQEARLRCSPMKGHSHVYWYRQLPEEGLKFMVYLQKENIIDESGMPKERFSAEFPKEGPSILRIQQVVRGDSAAYFCASSPPGTATEAFFGQGTRLTVV.